This TCR beta chain was recovered during a study of monozygotic twins with inflammatory bowel disease. CDR3 length equals 14 residues. Germline-derived CDR1 and CDR2 are SGHRS and YFSETQ. Through template switching, UMIs that included a 6-nucleotide sample barcode were added. TCRdb reprocessed the 5' RACE reads and reports one entry per CDR3 protein, with no DNA. In all, the sample yields roughly 160,000 distinct CDR3 sequences. The V and J genes are TRBV5-1 and TRBJ2-1. The sequence derives from a human donor with ulcerative colitis or Crohn's disease, or a healthy co-twin of an affected twin (not recorded which). The sample was blood. The CDR3 loop reads CASSLELPYNEQFF.